The present entry profiles one TCR beta chain with its context. The antigen remains unidentified. This record comes from a study of early T cells in non-severe SARS-CoV-2 infection. Study context: Sequencing was performed on bulk RNA from unsorted whole blood, leaving chains unpaired.

The V gene end was trimmed by 4 bases and the J gene end by 3 bases; junction bases not matched to a gene: 9. This CDR3 spans 15 amino acids. Germline-derived CDR1 and CDR2 are DFQATT and SNEGSKA (reference sequence). The library protocol tagged individual cDNA molecules with unique molecular identifiers. TCRdb analysed the 5' RACE reads with MiXCR anew, one entry per CDR3 protein. The table shows around 77,000 distinct CDR3 sequences, with about 5% occurring only once. Study-level points and caveats: Lookups in VDJdb leaned toward anti-spike CD8 responses and missed private and CD4 specificities.

V and J are TRBV20-1 and TRBJ2-3; 8 nucleotides line up with TRBD2. Sequenced here: whole blood, sampled at baseline. The clonotype was recovered from an adult who was a healthcare worker with PCR-confirmed SARS-CoV-2 infection or an uninfected control (not recorded which). The CDR3 reads CSANPQRERTDTQYF. The CDR3 DNA reads as TGCAGTGCTAACCCCCAGCGGGAGAGGACAGATACGCAGTATTTT.